Listed below are T cell receptor beta chains from one sample, sequenced in a study of identical twins. Using its own MiXCR run on the 5' RACE reads, TCRdb lists one record per CDR3 protein. Found here are hundreds of thousands of distinct CDR3 sequences, 7% to 7.5% of them singletons; the top ten hold 1.6%. The same specimen was also included in a second study, on yellow fever vaccine responses in identical twins.

The specimen sequenced was PBMCs. The receptors derive from a woman between 18 and 29 years old in good health. Each CDR3 is given with its conserved first and last residue. A D gene is named only where the DNA matches it firmly. Size values are once, few and many counts, or a class for expanded clones, and some rows have none.

>TRBJ2-5|few|TRBV9|TRBD2
TGTGCCAGCAGCTTTGGACTAGCGGGAGTTGAGACCCAGTACTTC
CASSFGLAGVETQYF
>TRBJ1-5|-|TRBV12-3/TRBV12-4|TRBD1
TGTGCCAGCAGACCCCGGGCTACAGGGGAGCTTAGCAATCAGCCCCAGCATTTT
CASRPRATGELSNQPQHF
>TRBJ1-5|few|TRBV12-5|TRBD1
TGTGCTAGTGGTTTGTCGGTTGGACAGGGCCATCAGCCCCAGCATTTT
CASGLSVGQGHQPQHF
>TRBJ2-1|-|TRBV7-9|-
TGTGCCAGCAGTCGGGAAGAGGGGGGTTACAATGAGCAGTTCTTC
CASSREEGGYNEQFF
>TRBJ2-1|many|TRBV12-3/TRBV12-4|-
TGTGCCAGCACTACTCAATGGGCGGGCCCGGGCAATGAGCAGTTCTTC
CASTTQWAGPGNEQFF
>TRBJ2-1|many|TRBV28|-
TGTGCCAGCAGTTTGCCCCAGTTTGACCCCAATGAGCAGTTCTTC
CASSLPQFDPNEQFF
>TRBJ1-1|few|TRBV20-1|-
TGCAGTGCTAGTCACGCCGTGAACACTGAAGCTTTCTTT
CSASHAVNTEAFF
>TRBJ1-6|many|TRBV12-3/TRBV12-4|-
TGTGCCAGCAAGCCTACAGGTTCACCCCTCCACTTT
CASKPTGSPLHF
>TRBJ2-1|-|TRBV6-2/TRBV6-3|-
TGTGCCAGCAGTTACCCACTCAATGAGCAGTTCTTC
CASSYPLNEQFF
>TRBJ2-1|few|TRBV11-1|-
TGTGCCAGCAGCTTATCCCCAGGGGGAGGATCAGTAGGTAATGAGCAGTTCTTC
CASSLSPGGGSVGNEQFF
>TRBJ2-3|-|TRBV20-1|-
TGCAGTGCTAGACCCACTAGCACAGATACGCAGTATTTT
CSARPTSTDTQYF
>TRBJ1-5|few|TRBV20-1|-
TGCAGTGCCCCCCCGGGCCAACAAGCTGATCAGCCCCAGCATTTT
CSAPPGQQADQPQHF
>TRBJ2-5|-|TRBV5-1|-
TGCGCCAGCAGCTCGGGGGACCAAGAGACCCAGTACTTC
CASSSGDQETQYF
>TRBJ2-5|-|TRBV11-1|TRBD2
TGTGCCAGCAGCTTAGGTGGGCTAGCGGGAGAATGGCAAGAGACCCAGTACTTC
CASSLGGLAGEWQETQYF
>TRBJ2-3|-|TRBV2|-
TGTGCCAGCAGTGACGTCTCCCTCCTACGCACAGATACGCAGTATTTT
CASSDVSLLRTDTQYF
>TRBJ2-1|many|TRBV6-4|TRBD1
TGTGCCAGCAGTAGACAGGGGGTCAACAATGAGCAGTTCTTC
CASSRQGVNNEQFF
>TRBJ2-4|many|TRBV5-5|-
TGTGCCAGCAGCTTGGGGACAGCCAAAAACATTCAGTACTTC
CASSLGTAKNIQYF
>TRBJ2-7|-|TRBV28|TRBD2
TGTGCCAGCAGCTCTAGCGGGATCAACTACGAGCAGTACTTC
CASSSSGINYEQYF
>TRBJ1-1|few|TRBV7-9|-
TGTGCCAGCAGCTCAGCCAGTGTACGCACTGAAGCTTTCTTT
CASSSASVRTEAFF
>TRBJ2-1|-|TRBV29-1|-
TGCAGCGTTGGTATGTTAGCGGACAATGAGCAGTTCTTC
CSVGMLADNEQFF
>TRBJ1-5|few|TRBV29-1|TRBD1
TGCAGCGTTGGTTCAGGGGGAAGCAATCAGCCCCAGCATTTT
CSVGSGGSNQPQHF
>TRBJ2-7|many|TRBV6-1|-
TGTGCCAGCAGACTCAGGCGGGACAGAGCCTACGAGCAGTACTTC
CASRLRRDRAYEQYF
>TRBJ2-1|-|TRBV11-1|TRBD2
TGTGCCAGCAGCTTAGAGGCTAGCGGGAGGGCCTTGGCTTTCCGGCAGTTCTTC
CASSLEASGRALAFRQFF
>TRBJ2-2|few|TRBV11-1|TRBD2
TGTGCCAGCAGTCCGGGACTAACCTCAGCCAACACCGGGGAGCTGTTTTTT
CASSPGLTSANTGELFF
>TRBJ2-7|few|TRBV16|TRBD2
TGTGCCAGCAGCCCCCGTTTCGGGGGGGCGCAGTACTTC
CASSPRFGGAQYF
>TRBJ2-5|many|TRBV10-3|TRBD1
TGTGCCATCAGTGTCGGACAGGGTTCGGAGACCCAGTACTTC
CAISVGQGSETQYF
>TRBJ1-6|few|TRBV7-8|TRBD1
TGTGCCAGCAGCTTTCAAACAGGGGGGAGGACACCCCTCCACTTT
CASSFQTGGRTPLHF
>TRBJ1-2|few|TRBV6-1|-
TGTGCGACCAGCATGGTGGGCACCATGGGCTATGGCTACACCTTC
CATSMVGTMGYGYTF
>TRBJ1-1|few|TRBV10-3|-
TGTGCCATCAGCTCGGACAGATTGACTGAAGCTTTCTTT
CAISSDRLTEAFF
>TRBJ2-3|many|TRBV7-2|TRBD2
TGTGCCAGCAGCTATCGACTAGCACAGAGCACAGATACGCAGTATTTT
CASSYRLAQSTDTQYF
>TRBJ1-1|many|TRBV5-1|-
TGCGCCAGCAGCCCGGGACTCATGAACACTGAAGCTTTCTTT
CASSPGLMNTEAFF
>TRBJ1-1|many|TRBV4-1|-
TGCGCCAGCAGCCAAGGGGCAGACCTGAACACTGAAGCTTTCTTT
CASSQGADLNTEAFF
>TRBJ2-7|many|TRBV29-1|-
TGCAGCGTTGATTTTGGTTCCTACGAGCAGTACTTC
CSVDFGSYEQYF
>TRBJ1-2|many|TRBV12-3/TRBV12-4|-
TGTGCCAGCGGCATGCGCATTCCGAACTATGGCTACACCTTC
CASGMRIPNYGYTF
>TRBJ2-2|few|TRBV24-1|TRBD2
TGTGCCACCAGCCGGGGACTAGCGGGAGTTGGAACCGGGGAGCTGTTTTTT
CATSRGLAGVGTGELFF
>TRBJ2-7|few|TRBV5-5|-
TGTGCCAGCAGCTGGACCGTGGATTCGGTGGGCTACGAGCAGTACTTC
CASSWTVDSVGYEQYF
>TRBJ2-2|many|TRBV29-1|TRBD2
TGCAGCGTTGGACTAGCGGACACCGGGGAGCTGTTTTTT
CSVGLADTGELFF
>TRBJ1-2|few|TRBV6-5|TRBD1
TGTGCCAGCACCTACTTCTCGTCCGGGACAGGGGTAGGCTACACCTTC
CASTYFSSGTGVGYTF
>TRBJ2-4|few|TRBV12-3/TRBV12-4|TRBD2
TGTGCCAGCACCCTCGGGGGGGTCAACATTCAGTACTTC
CASTLGGVNIQYF
>TRBJ2-1|many|TRBV7-6|-
TGTGCCAGCAGCTTAACTGGTCTAGTCGGGAATGAGCAGTTCTTC
CASSLTGLVGNEQFF